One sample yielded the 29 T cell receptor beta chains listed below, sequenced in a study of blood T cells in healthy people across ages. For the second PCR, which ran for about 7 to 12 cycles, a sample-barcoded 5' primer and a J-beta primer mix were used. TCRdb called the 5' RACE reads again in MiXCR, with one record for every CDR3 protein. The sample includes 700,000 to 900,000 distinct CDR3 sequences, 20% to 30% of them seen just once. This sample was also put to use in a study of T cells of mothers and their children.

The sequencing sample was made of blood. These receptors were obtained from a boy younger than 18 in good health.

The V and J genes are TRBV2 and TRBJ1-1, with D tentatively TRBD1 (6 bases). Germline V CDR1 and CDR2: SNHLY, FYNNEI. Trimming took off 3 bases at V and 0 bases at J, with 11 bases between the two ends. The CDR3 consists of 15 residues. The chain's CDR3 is CASSEQGLLNTEAFF. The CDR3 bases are TGTGCCAGCAGTGAGCAGGGGTTATTGAACACTGAAGCTTTCTTT.

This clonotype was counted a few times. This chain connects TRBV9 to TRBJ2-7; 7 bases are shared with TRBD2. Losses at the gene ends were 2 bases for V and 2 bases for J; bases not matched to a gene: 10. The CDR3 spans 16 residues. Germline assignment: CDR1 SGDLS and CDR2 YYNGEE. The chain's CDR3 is CASSVGGLAETYEQYF. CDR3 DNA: TGTGCCAGCAGCGTCGGTGGTCTAGCGGAGACCTACGAGCAGTACTTC.

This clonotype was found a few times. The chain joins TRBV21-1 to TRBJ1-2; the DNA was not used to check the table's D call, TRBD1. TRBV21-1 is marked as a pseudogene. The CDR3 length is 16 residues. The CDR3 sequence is CASSLPPMARCLGYTF. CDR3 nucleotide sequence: TGTGCCAGCAGCCTCCCCCCTATGGCGAGGTGTCTTGGCTACACCTTC.

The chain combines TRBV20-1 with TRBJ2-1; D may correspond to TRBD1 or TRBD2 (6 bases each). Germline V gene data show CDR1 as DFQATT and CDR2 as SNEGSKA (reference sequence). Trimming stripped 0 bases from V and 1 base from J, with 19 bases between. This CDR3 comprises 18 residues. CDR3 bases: TGCAGTGCTAGAGATCTGGTGGGGGGCGCGGGGTCCTACAATGAGCAGTTCTTC. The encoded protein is CSARDLVGGAGSYNEQFF.

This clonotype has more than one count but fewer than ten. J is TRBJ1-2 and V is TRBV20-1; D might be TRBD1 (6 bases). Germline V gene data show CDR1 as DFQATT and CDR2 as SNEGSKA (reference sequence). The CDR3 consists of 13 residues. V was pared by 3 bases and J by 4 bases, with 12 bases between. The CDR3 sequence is CSARGGLGYGYTF. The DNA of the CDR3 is TGCAGTGCTAGGGGGGGGCTGGGCTATGGCTACACCTTC.

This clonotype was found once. The CDR3 nucleotides read TGCAGCGTTGGAGGGGAGAACACCGGGGAGCTGTTTTTT. Amino acid sequence: CSVGGENTGELFF. The rearrangement joins TRBV29-1 to TRBJ2-2; possibly TRBD1 or TRBD2 for D (5 bases each). Germline CDR1 reads SQVTM; CDR2 reads ANQGSEA. The CDR3 sequence is 13 residues long. The V and J ends lost 4 bases and 1 base respectively, with 7 bases between them.

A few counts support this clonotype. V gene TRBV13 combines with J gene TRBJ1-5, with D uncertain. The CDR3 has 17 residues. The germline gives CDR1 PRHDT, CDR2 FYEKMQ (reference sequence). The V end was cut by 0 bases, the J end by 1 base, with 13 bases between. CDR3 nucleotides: TGTGCCAGCAGCTTAGGTCCGGGGATGTTAAGCAATCAGCCCCAGCATTTT. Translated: CASSLGPGMLSNQPQHF. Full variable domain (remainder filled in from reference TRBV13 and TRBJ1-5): AAGVIQSPRHLIKEKRETATLKCYPIPRHDTVYWYQQGPGQDPQFLISFYEKMQSDKGSIPDRFSAQQFSDYHSELNMSSLELGDSALYFCASSLGPGMLSNQPQHFGDGTRLSIL.

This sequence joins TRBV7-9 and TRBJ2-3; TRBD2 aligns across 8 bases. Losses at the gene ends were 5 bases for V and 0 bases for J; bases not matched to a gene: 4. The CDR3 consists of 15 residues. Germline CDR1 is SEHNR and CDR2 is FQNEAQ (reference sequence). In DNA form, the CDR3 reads TGTGCCAGCAGCATCCAGCGGGGGAGCACAGATACGCAGTATTTT. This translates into CASSIQRGSTDTQYF.

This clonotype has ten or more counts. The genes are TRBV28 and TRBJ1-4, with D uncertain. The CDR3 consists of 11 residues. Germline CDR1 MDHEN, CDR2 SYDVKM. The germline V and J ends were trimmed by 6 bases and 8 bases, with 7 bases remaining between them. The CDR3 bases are TGTGCCAGCAGCCAGCGAGAAAAACTGTTTTTT. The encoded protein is CASSQREKLFF.

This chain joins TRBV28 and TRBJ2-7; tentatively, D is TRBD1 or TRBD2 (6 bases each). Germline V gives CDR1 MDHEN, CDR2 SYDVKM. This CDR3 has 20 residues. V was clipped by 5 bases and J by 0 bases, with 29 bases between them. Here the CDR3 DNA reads TGTGCCAGCAGTCCCCCCGCTCCGCGGCGGAGGGGGAAGAGCTCCTACGAGCAGTACTTC. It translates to CASSPPAPRRRGKSSYEQYF.

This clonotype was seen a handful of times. CDR3 DNA sequence: TGTGCCAGCAGCCCACCGGGACAGGGAGGCTACACCTTC. Its protein is CASSPPGQGGYTF. The chain couples TRBV9 to TRBJ1-2; 9 nucleotides agree with TRBD1. The length of the CDR3 is 13 residues. The ends lost 4 bases at V and 8 bases at J; junction bases unmatched: 6. CDR1 and CDR2 (germline): SGDLS, YYNGEE.

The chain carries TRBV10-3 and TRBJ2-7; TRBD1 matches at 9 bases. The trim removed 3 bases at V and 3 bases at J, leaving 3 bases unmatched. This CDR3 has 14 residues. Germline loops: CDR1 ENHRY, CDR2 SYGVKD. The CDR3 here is CAISEWDRDYEQYF. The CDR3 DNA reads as TGTGCCATCAGTGAATGGGACAGGGACTACGAGCAGTACTTC.

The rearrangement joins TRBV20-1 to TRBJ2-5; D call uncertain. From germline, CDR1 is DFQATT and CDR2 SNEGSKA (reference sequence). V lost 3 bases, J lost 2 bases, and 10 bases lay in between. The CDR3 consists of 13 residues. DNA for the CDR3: TGCAGTGCTAGCCGGGTCTTTCAAGAGACCCAGTACTTC. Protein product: CSASRVFQETQYF.

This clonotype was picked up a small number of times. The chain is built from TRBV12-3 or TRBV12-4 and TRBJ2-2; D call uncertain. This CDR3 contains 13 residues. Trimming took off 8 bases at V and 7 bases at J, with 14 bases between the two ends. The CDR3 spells CASGPEWGGELFF. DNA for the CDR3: TGTGCCAGCGGGCCAGAATGGGGCGGGGAGCTGTTTTTT.

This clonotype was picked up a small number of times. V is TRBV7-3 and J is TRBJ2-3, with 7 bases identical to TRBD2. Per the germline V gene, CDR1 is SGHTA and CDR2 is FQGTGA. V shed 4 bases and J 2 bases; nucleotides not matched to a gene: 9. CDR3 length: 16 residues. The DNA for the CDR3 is TGTGCCAGCAGCTCGCCCGATCGGGACTACACAGATACGCAGTATTTT. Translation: CASSSPDRDYTDTQYF.

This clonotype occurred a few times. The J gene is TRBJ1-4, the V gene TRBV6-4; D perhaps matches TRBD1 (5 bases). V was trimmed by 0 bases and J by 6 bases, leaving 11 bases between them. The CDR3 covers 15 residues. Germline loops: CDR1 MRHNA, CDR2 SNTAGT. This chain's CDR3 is CASSDSNGRDEKLFF. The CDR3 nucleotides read TGTGCCAGCAGTGACTCGAACGGCAGGGATGAAAAACTGTTTTTT.

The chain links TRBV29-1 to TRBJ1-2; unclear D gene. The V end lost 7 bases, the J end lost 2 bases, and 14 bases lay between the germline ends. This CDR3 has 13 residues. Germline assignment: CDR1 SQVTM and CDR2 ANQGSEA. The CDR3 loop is CSAVPLTNYGYTF. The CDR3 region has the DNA TGCAGCGCTGTCCCCCTTACCAACTATGGCTACACCTTC.

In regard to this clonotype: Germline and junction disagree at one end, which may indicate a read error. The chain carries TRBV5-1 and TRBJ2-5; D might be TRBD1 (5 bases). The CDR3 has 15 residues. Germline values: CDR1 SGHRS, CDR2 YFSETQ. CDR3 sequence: CAGSLAGLSGETQYF. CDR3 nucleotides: TGCGCCGGCAGCTTGGCCGGGTTATCAGGGGAGACCCAGTACTTC. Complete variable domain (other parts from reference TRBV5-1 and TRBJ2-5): KAGVTQTPRYLIKTRGQQVTLSCSPISGHRSVSWYQQTPGQGLQFLFEYFSETQRNKGNFPGRFSGRQFSNSRSEMNVSTLELGDSALYLCAGSLAGLSGETQYFGPGTRLLVL.

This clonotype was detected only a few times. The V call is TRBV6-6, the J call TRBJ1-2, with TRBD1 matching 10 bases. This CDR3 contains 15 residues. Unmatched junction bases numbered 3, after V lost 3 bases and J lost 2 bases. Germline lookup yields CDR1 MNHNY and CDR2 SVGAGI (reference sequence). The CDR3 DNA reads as TGTGCCAGCAGTTATGGACAGGGGGTCAACTATGGCTACACCTTC. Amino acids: CASSYGQGVNYGYTF.

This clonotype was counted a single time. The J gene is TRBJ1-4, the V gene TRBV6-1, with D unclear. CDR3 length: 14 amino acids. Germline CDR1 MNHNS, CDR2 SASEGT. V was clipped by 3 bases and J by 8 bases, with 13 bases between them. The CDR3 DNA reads TGTGCCAGCAGTGATCAGCCTTCGGTGGAAAAACTGTTTTTT. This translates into CASSDQPSVEKLFF.

The chain's CDR3 is CSVSGTLSDEQYF. In DNA, the CDR3 is TGCAGCGTTAGCGGTACCCTGTCGGACGAGCAGTACTTC. The chain has TRBV29-1 and TRBJ2-7; TRBD2 is a possible D gene (5 bases). CDR3 length equals 13 residues. Germline CDR1 SQVTM, CDR2 ANQGSEA. V was cut by 5 bases and J by 5 bases, with 16 bases left in between.

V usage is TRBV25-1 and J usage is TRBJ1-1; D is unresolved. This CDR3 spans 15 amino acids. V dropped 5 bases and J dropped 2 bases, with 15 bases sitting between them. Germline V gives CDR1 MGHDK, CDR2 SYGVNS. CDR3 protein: CASSPRGSPNTEAFF. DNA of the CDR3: TGTGCCAGCAGTCCTCGAGGGAGTCCTAACACTGAAGCTTTCTTT.

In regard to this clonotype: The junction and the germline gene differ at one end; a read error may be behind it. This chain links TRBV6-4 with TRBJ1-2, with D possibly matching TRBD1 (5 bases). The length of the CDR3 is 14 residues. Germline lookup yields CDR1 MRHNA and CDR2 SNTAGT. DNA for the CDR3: TGTGCCAGCAGTGATACCGACAGAGTTGGATTCTACGCCTTC. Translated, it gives CASSDTDRVGFYAF.

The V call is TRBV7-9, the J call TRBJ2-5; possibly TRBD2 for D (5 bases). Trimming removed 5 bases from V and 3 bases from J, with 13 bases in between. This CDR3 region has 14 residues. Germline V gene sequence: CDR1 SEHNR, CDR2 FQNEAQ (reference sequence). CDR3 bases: TGTGCCAGCAGCACGGGTTGGGGAGAAGAGACCCAGTACTTC. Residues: CASSTGWGEETQYF.

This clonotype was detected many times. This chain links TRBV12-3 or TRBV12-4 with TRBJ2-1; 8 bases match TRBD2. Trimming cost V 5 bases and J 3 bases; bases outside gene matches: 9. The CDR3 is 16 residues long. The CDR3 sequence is CASSIGTRGVYNEQFF. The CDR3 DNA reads TGTGCCAGCAGTATAGGGACTAGAGGAGTCTACAATGAGCAGTTCTTC.

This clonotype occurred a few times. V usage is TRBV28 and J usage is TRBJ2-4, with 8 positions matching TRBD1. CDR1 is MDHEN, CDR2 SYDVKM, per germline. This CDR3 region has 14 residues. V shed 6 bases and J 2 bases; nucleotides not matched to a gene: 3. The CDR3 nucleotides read TGTGCCAGCAGACAGGGGGGACCCAAAAACATTCAGTACTTC. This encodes CASRQGGPKNIQYF.

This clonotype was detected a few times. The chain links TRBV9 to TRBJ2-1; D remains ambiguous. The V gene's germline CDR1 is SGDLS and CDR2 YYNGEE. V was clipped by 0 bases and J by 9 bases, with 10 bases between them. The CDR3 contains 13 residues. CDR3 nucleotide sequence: TGTGCCAGCAGCGTAGGCGGCGGAAGTGAGCAGTTCTTC. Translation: CASSVGGGSEQFF.

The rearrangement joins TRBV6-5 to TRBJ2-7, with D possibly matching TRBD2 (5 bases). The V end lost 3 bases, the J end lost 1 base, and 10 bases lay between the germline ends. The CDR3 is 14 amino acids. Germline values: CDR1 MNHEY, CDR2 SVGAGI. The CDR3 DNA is TGTGCCAGCAGTTATCATCGGGATTCCTACGAGCAGTACTTC. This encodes CASSYHRDSYEQYF.

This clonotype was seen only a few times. In DNA, the CDR3 is TGTGCCAGCAGGGGGGTGAAGGGTCTAGAAGAGACCCAGTACTTC. This codes for CASRGVKGLEETQYF. The chain links TRBV2 to TRBJ2-5; D assignment may be TRBD1 or TRBD2 (5 bases each). V was clipped by 6 bases and J by 3 bases, with 17 bases between them. Looked up from germline, CDR1 is SNHLY and CDR2 is FYNNEI. There are 15 residues in the CDR3.